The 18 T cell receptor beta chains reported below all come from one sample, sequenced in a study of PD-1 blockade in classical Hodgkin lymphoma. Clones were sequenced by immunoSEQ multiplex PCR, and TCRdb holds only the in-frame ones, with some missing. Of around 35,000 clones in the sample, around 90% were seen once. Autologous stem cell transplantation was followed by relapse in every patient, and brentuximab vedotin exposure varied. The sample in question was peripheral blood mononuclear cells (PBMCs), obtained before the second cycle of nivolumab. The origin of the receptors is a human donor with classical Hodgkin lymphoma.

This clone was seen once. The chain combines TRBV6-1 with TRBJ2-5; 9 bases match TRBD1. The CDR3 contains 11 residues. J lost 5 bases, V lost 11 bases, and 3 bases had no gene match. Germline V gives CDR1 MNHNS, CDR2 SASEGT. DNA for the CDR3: TGTGCCGGCGGACAGGGGGAGACCCAGTACTTC. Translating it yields CAGGQGETQYF.

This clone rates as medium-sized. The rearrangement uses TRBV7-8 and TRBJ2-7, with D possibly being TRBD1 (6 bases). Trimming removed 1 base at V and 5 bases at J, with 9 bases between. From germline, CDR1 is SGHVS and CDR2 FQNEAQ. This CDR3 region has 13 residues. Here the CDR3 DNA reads TGTGCCAGCAGCTTAGGGACAGTAGACGAGCAGTACTTC. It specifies CASSLGTVDEQYF.

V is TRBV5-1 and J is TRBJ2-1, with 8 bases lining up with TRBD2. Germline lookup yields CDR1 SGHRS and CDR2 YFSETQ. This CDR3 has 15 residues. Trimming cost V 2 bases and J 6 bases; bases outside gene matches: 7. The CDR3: CASSFAGGGVNEQFF. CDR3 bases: TGCGCCAGCAGCTTTGCGGGAGGAGGGGTCAATGAGCAGTTCTTC.

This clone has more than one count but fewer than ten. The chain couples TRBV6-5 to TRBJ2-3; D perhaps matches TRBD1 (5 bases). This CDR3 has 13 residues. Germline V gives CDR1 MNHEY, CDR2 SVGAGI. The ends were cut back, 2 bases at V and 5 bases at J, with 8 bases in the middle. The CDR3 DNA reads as TGTGCCAGCAGTTACGACAGACGAGATACGCAGTATTTT. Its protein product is CASSYDRRDTQYF.

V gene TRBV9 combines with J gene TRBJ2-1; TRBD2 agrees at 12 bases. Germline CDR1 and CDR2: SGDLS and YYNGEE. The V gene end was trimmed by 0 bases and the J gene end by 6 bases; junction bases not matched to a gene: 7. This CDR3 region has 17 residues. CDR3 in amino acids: CASSVVAKTSGSNEQFF. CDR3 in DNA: TGTGCCAGCAGCGTAGTAGCGAAGACTAGCGGGAGCAATGAGCAGTTCTTC.

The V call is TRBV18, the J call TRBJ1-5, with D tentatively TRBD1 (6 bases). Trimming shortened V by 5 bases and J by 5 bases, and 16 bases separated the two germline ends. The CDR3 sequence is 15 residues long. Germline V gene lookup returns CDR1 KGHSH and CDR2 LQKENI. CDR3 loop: CASSRGRGEHQPQHF. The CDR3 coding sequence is TGTGCCAGCTCAAGGGGGAGGGGCGAGCATCAGCCCCAGCATTTT.

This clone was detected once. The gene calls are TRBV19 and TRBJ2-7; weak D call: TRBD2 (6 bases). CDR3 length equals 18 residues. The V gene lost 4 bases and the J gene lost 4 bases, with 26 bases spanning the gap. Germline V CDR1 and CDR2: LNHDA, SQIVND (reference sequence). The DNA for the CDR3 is TGTGCCAGTAGTAATAGGTCCCAAAAGGCTGGGGCGGGGTACGAGCAGTACTTC. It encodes CASSNRSQKAGAGYEQYF. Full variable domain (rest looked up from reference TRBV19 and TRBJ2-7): DGGITQSPKYLFRKEGQNVTLSCEQNLNHDAMYWYRQDPGQGLRLIYYSQIVNDFQKGDIAEGYSVSREKKESFPLTVTSAQKNPTAFYLCASSNRSQKAGAGYEQYFGPGTRLTVT.

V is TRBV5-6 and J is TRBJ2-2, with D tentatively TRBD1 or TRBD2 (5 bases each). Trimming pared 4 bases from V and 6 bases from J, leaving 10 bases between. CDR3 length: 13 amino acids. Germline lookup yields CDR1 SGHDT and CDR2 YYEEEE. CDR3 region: CASSPGTPGELFF. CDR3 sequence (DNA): TGTGCCAGCAGCCCAGGGACCCCCGGGGAGCTGTTTTTT.

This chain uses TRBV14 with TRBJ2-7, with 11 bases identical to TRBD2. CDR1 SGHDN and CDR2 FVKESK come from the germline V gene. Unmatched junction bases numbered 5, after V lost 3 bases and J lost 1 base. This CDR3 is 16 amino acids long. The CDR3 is CASSQLLAGGSYEQYF. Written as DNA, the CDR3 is TGTGCCAGCAGCCAGCTTCTAGCGGGAGGATCCTACGAGCAGTACTTC.

The CDR3 reads CASSSLGFVGQWDQPQHF. The CDR3 DNA is TGTGCCAGCAGCTCCTTAGGGTTTGTGGGACAGTGGGATCAGCCCCAGCATTTT. The chain recombines TRBV7-8 with TRBJ1-5; 7 positions match TRBD1. Germline CDR1 reads SGHVS; CDR2 reads FQNEAQ. The CDR3 length is 18 residues. V shed 4 bases and J 5 bases; nucleotides not matched to a gene: 17.

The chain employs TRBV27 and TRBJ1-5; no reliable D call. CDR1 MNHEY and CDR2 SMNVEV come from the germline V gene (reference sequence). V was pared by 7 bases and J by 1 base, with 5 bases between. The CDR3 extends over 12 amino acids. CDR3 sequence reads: CASKESNQPQHF. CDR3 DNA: TGTGCCAGCAAAGAGAGCAATCAGCCCCAGCATTTT.

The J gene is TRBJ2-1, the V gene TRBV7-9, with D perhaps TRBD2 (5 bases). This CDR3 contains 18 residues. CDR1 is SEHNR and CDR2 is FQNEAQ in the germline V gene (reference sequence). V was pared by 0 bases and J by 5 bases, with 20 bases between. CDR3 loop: CASSLALWGAPFHNEQFF. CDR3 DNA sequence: TGTGCCAGCAGCTTAGCGCTGTGGGGAGCCCCTTTCCACAATGAGCAGTTCTTC.

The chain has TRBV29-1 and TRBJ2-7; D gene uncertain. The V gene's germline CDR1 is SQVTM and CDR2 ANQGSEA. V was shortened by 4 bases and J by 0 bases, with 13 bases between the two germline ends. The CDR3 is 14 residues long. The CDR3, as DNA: TGCAGCGTTGGTCCCTTGGGGTCCTCCTACGAGCAGTACTTC. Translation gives CSVGPLGSSYEQYF.

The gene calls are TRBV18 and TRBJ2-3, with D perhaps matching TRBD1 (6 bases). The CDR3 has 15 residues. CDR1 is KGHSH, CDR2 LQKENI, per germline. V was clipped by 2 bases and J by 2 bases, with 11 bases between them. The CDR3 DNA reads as TGTGCCAGCTCACCAACAGGGTGGAACACAGATACGCAGTATTTT. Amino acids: CASSPTGWNTDTQYF.

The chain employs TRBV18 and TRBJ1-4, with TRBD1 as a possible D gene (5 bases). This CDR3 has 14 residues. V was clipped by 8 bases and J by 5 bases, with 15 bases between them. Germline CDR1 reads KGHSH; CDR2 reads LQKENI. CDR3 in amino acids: CASTRQHTNEKLFF. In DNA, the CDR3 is TGTGCCAGCACCAGACAGCACACGAATGAAAAACTGTTTTTT.

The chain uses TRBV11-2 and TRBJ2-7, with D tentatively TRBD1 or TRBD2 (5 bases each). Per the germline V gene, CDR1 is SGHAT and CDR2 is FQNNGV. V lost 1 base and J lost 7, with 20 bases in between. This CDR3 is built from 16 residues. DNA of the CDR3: TGTGCCAGCAGCTTAGTTACCGGGACCCTTGTGGGGGAGCAGTACTTC. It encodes CASSLVTGTLVGEQYF.

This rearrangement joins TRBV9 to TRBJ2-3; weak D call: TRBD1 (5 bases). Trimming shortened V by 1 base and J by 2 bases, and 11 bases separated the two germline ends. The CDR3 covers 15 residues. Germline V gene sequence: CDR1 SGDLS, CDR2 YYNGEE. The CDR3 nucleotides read TGTGCCAGCAGCGTAAGGGGCTCTCCCACAGATACGCAGTATTTT. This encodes CASSVRGSPTDTQYF.

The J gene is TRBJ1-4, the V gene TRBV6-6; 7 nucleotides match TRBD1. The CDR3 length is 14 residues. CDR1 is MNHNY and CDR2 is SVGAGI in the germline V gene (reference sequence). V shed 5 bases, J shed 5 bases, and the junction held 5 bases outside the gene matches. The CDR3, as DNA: TGTGCCAGCAGTCGGGGACAGTTAAATGAAAAACTGTTTTTT. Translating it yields CASSRGQLNEKLFF.